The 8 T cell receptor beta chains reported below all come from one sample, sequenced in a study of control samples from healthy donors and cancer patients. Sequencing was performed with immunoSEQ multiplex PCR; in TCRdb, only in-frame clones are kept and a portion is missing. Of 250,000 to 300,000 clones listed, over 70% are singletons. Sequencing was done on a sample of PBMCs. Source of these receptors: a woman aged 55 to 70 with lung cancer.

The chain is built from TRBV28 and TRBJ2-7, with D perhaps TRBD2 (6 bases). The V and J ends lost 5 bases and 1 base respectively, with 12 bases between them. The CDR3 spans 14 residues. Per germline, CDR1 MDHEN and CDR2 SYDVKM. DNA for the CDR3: TGTGCCAGCAGTCTATCTGGGGGGTCCTACGAGCAGTACTTC. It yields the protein CASSLSGGSYEQYF.

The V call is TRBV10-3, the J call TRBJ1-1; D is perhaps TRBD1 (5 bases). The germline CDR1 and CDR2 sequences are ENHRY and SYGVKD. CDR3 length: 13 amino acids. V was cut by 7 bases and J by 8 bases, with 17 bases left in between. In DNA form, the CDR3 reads TGTGCCATCAAGATAGGGGCCGAAACCGAAGCTTTCTTT. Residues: CAIKIGAETEAFF.

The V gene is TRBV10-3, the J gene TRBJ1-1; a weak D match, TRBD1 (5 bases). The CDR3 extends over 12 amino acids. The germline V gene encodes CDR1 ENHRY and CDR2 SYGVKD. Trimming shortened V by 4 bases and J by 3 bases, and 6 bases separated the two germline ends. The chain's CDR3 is CAISVGDTEAFF. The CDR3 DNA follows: TGTGCCATCAGTGTAGGGGACACTGAAGCTTTCTTT.

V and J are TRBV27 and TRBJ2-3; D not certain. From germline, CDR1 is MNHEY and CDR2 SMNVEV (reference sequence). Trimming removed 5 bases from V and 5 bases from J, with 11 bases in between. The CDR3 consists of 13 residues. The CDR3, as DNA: TGTGCCAGCAGTCCAAGGGTGGAAGATACGCAGTATTTT. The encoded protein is CASSPRVEDTQYF.

CDR3 amino acids: CASSLEGPHYYTF. The CDR3 DNA follows: TGTGCCAGCAGTTTAGAGGGACCGCACTACTACACCTTC. This chain joins TRBV12-3 or TRBV12-4 and TRBJ1-2, with TRBD1 as a possible D gene (5 bases). V was pared by 1 base and J by 10 bases, with 13 bases between. This CDR3 region has 13 residues.

The CDR3 DNA is TGTGCCAGTAGGGGAAAATGGATGAACACTGAAGCTTTCTTT. Translated, it gives CASRGKWMNTEAFF. The chain uses TRBV19 and TRBJ1-1; no clear D. This CDR3 spans 14 amino acids. V was trimmed by 6 bases and J by 0 bases, leaving 11 bases between them. The germline CDR1 and CDR2 sequences are LNHDA and SQIVND (reference sequence). Variable domain in full (rest from reference TRBV19 and TRBJ1-1): DGGITQSPKYLFRKEGQNVTLSCEQNLNHDAMYWYRQDPGQGLRLIYYSQIVNDFQKGDIAEGYSVSREKKESFPLTVTSAQKNPTAFYLCASRGKWMNTEAFFGQGTRLTVV.

The CDR3 protein is CASSQDSGLAGMQFF. The CDR3 nucleotides read TGTGCCAGCAGCCAAGATTCCGGTCTAGCGGGGATGCAGTTCTTC. The chain is built from TRBV3-1 (or the pseudogene TRBV3-2) and TRBJ2-1; 9 bases match TRBD2. This CDR3 region has 15 residues. Germline trimming cut 0 bases from V and 12 bases from J; bases unmatched to any gene: 9. Per the germline V gene, CDR1 is LGHDT and CDR2 is YNNKEL (reference sequence).

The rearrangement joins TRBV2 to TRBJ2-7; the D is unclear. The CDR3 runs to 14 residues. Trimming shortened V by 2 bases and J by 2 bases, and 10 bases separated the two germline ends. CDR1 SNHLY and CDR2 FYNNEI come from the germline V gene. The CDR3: CASSENSFTYEQYF. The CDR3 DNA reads TGTGCCAGCAGTGAAAATTCCTTCACCTACGAGCAGTACTTC.